A selection of T cell receptor beta chains follows, all from one sample in a study of cytomegalovirus exposure and HLA in healthy donors. Assay: immunoSEQ multiplex PCR; the TCRdb copy retains only in-frame clones and omits some. The table records approximately 160,000 clones, about 90% of them present only once. Material for sequencing was PBMCs. These receptors all stem from a woman aged 18-29 years in good health and CMV-seropositive. Both conserved end residues are part of each CDR3. The order of the fields is clone size, J gene, D gene, V gene, CDR3 DNA, CDR3 protein. D genes are given only for firm matches. Some rows mark clone size as missing; the rest say once, few, many or name a class of expanded clone.

clone size: .; J gene: TRBJ2-1; D gene: .; V gene: TRBV19; CDR3 DNA: TGTGCCAGTAGTTTGCGAGGGGGGGCGCTCAGCTCCTACAATGAGCAGTTCTTC; CDR3 protein: CASSLRGGALSSYNEQFF
clone size: .; J gene: TRBJ2-1; D gene: .; V gene: TRBV30; CDR3 DNA: TGTGCCTGGAGTGTCGGGGTGAATGAGCAGTTCTTC; CDR3 protein: CAWSVGVNEQFF
clone size: once; J gene: TRBJ2-7; D gene: TRBD1; V gene: TRBV7-2; CDR3 DNA: TGTGCCAGCAGCACACAGGGGGATATCTACGAGCAGTACTTC; CDR3 protein: CASSTQGDIYEQYF
clone size: .; J gene: TRBJ1-2; D gene: .; V gene: TRBV15; CDR3 DNA: TGTGCCACCAGCAGAGCGGCTCGGGGGGCTTCGGTCTATGGCTACACCTTC; CDR3 protein: CATSRAARGASVYGYTF
clone size: .; J gene: TRBJ1-2; D gene: .; V gene: TRBV5-4; CDR3 DNA: TGTGCCAGCAGCTTGGATTCTTTCTATGGCTACACCTTC; CDR3 protein: CASSLDSFYGYTF
clone size: .; J gene: TRBJ1-1; D gene: .; V gene: TRBV5-1; CDR3 DNA: TGCGCCAGCAGCTCGACCAGGGTGGGCACTGAAGCTTTCTTT; CDR3 protein: CASSSTRVGTEAFF
clone size: .; J gene: TRBJ1-2; D gene: .; V gene: TRBV7-2; CDR3 DNA: TGTGCCAGCAGCTTAGGGAGTAGAACCTACTATGGCTACACCTTC; CDR3 protein: CASSLGSRTYYGYTF
clone size: .; J gene: TRBJ2-1; D gene: .; V gene: TRBV7-3; CDR3 DNA: TGTGCCAGCAGCTTAAGGGCCCTGACTAGTACCTACAATGAGCAGTTCTTC; CDR3 protein: CASSLRALTSTYNEQFF
clone size: .; J gene: TRBJ1-5; D gene: .; V gene: TRBV6-4; CDR3 DNA: TGTGCCAGCAGTCTTAATCAGCCCCAGCATTTT; CDR3 protein: CASSLNQPQHF
clone size: .; J gene: TRBJ2-2; D gene: .; V gene: TRBV5-1; CDR3 DNA: TGCGCCAGCGCTGAAAGCGCGAACACCGGGGAGCTGTTTTTT; CDR3 protein: CASAESANTGELFF
clone size: .; J gene: TRBJ1-6; D gene: TRBD1; V gene: TRBV14; CDR3 DNA: TGTGCCAGCAGCCAATTAGGGGGCAGTACATCACCCCTCCACTTT; CDR3 protein: CASSQLGGSTSPLHF
clone size: .; J gene: TRBJ2-7; D gene: .; V gene: TRBV19; CDR3 DNA: TGTGCCAGTAAAACGCCGAGGGAGCAGTACTTC; CDR3 protein: CASKTPREQYF
clone size: .; J gene: TRBJ2-3; D gene: TRBD2; V gene: TRBV2; CDR3 DNA: TGTGCCAGCAGTGAATTTCTAGCGGGTAGCACAGATACGCAGTATTTT; CDR3 protein: CASSEFLAGSTDTQYF
clone size: once; J gene: TRBJ1-3; D gene: .; V gene: TRBV5-1; CDR3 DNA: TGCGCCAGCAGCTTACTGGGGGGCTCTGGAAACACCATATATTTT; CDR3 protein: CASSLLGGSGNTIYF
clone size: .; J gene: TRBJ2-3; D gene: TRBD2; V gene: TRBV4-1; CDR3 DNA: TGCGCCAGCAGCCACGGAATGGCGGGGGGGCCCGGCACAGATACGCAGTATTTT; CDR3 protein: CASSHGMAGGPGTDTQYF
clone size: .; J gene: TRBJ2-2; D gene: .; V gene: TRBV4-2; CDR3 DNA: TGTGCCAGCAGCTTACTAGATACCGGGGAGCTGTTTTTT; CDR3 protein: CASSLLDTGELFF
clone size: .; J gene: TRBJ2-1; D gene: .; V gene: TRBV5-1; CDR3 DNA: TGCGCCAGGTTAAGTCGGGAGTACAATGAGCAGTTCTTC; CDR3 protein: CARLSREYNEQFF
clone size: .; J gene: TRBJ1-4; D gene: .; V gene: TRBV28; CDR3 DNA: TGTGCCAGCAGTTTAAGGGCCGGGACATTAGGTGAAAAACTGTTTTTT; CDR3 protein: CASSLRAGTLGEKLFF
clone size: .; J gene: TRBJ2-2; D gene: .; V gene: TRBV21-1; CDR3 DNA: TGTGCCAGCAGCAATGTCCCCCTGCGGCTAGCGGGAGCCACCGGGGAGCTGTTTTTT; CDR3 protein: CASSNVPLRLAGATGELFF
clone size: .; J gene: TRBJ2-3; D gene: .; V gene: TRBV6-5; CDR3 DNA: TGTGCCAGCAGACAGGGCACAGATACGCAGTATTTT; CDR3 protein: CASRQGTDTQYF
clone size: .; J gene: TRBJ2-7; D gene: TRBD2; V gene: TRBV14; CDR3 DNA: TGTGCCAGCAGCCCCCTACGGACTAGCGGGAGAGCCCGACCCTACGAGCAGTACTTC; CDR3 protein: CASSPLRTSGRARPYEQYF
clone size: .; J gene: TRBJ2-1; D gene: TRBD2; V gene: TRBV6-6; CDR3 DNA: TGTGCCAGCAGTTACTCAGTTAGCGGGTCCTACAATGAGCAGTTCTTC; CDR3 protein: CASSYSVSGSYNEQFF
clone size: .; J gene: TRBJ2-5; D gene: .; V gene: TRBV7-2; CDR3 DNA: TGTGCCAGCAGCTTAGGTGTAATGGAGGGACCTAAAGAGACCCAGTACTTC; CDR3 protein: CASSLGVMEGPKETQYF
clone size: .; J gene: TRBJ1-4; D gene: TRBD1; V gene: TRBV6-5; CDR3 DNA: TGTGCCAGCAGTAAAGGGGGCTTCGGTGAAAAACTGTTTTTT; CDR3 protein: CASSKGGFGEKLFF
clone size: .; J gene: TRBJ2-3; D gene: .; V gene: TRBV18; CDR3 DNA: TGTGCCAGCTCACCACCCGACGTGAGCACCCATGCGAGGAATACGCAGTATTTT; CDR3 protein: CASSPPDVSTHARNTQYF
clone size: few; J gene: TRBJ1-4; D gene: TRBD1; V gene: TRBV2; CDR3 DNA: TGTGCCAGCAGTAAGACCGGGACAGGGAATGAAAAACTGTTTTTT; CDR3 protein: CASSKTGTGNEKLFF
clone size: .; J gene: TRBJ1-4; D gene: .; V gene: TRBV6-1; CDR3 DNA: TGTGCCAGCAGTGTCCAACGGGCCGCCGGGACTGATGAAAAACTGTTTTTT; CDR3 protein: CASSVQRAAGTDEKLFF
clone size: .; J gene: TRBJ2-1; D gene: .; V gene: TRBV6-5; CDR3 DNA: TGTGCCAGCAGGCGGACGGTTGGGGCTAATGAGCAGTTCTTC; CDR3 protein: CASRRTVGANEQFF